Listed below are T cell receptor beta chains from one sample, sequenced in a study of beta chain features in type 1 diabetes. Assay used: immunoSEQ multiplex PCR; TCRdb lists only in-frame clones, some missing. The sample shows around 340,000 clones, about 18% of them seen only once. The source material was naive CD4+ T cells from blood. The receptor set was obtained from a woman between 18 and 29 years old in good health. Each CDR3 is given without its conserved first and last residue. Clone size, where shown, is once, few, many, or a class for clones that have expanded.

j_gene	v_gene	abundance	CDR3aa
TRBJ1-1	TRBV28	.	ASSPANMNTEAF
TRBJ2-7	TRBV6-1	few	ASTRLAGGYEQY
TRBJ1-5	TRBV15	few	ATSRDLSSSQH
TRBJ1-3	TRBV7-3	few	ASSPNRLSYESGNTIY
TRBJ2-3	TRBV9	.	ASSVAAQSTDTQY
TRBJ2-7	TRBV10-3	.	AISLGAGEQY
TRBJ2-7	TRBV4-2	few	ASSQDSRQGSYEQY
TRBJ2-1	TRBV19	few	ASSIERGKQF
TRBJ1-2	TRBV9	.	ASSAGQGANYT
TRBJ2-3	TRBV9	.	ASSPRQGTPPDTQY
TRBJ1-1	TRBV4-2	few	ASSPGAGGSTEAF
TRBJ1-2	TRBV29-1	.	SAGETGIHGYT
TRBJ1-2	TRBV27	.	ASSFNQFYGYT
TRBJ2-3	TRBV4-2	.	ASSQDRGAGFTDTQY
TRBJ2-1	TRBV11-2	.	ASSQGGSNEQF
TRBJ2-2	TRBV18	.	ASSSGSTGELF
TRBJ2-7	TRBV30	.	AWSGGSGSYEQY
TRBJ2-2	TRBV5-1	.	ASSLGQGGPGELF
TRBJ2-2	TRBV14	.	ASSQRQGGGELF
TRBJ1-1	TRBV28	.	ASSPLWTGKAF
TRBJ2-2	TRBV10-3	few	AISERSGVAGELF
TRBJ2-6	TRBV11-3	.	ASSNPWGPGANVLT
TRBJ2-1	TRBV11-3	.	ASSLAGTSGYNEQF
TRBJ1-1	TRBV5-1	.	ASSSTGNTEAF
TRBJ2-5	TRBV30	.	AWRGAGVETQY
TRBJ1-2	TRBV30	.	AWLENYGYT
TRBJ2-7	TRBV6-1	.	ASSDVLAGGPNEQY
TRBJ2-5	TRBV4-1	few	ASSQDPHRPGEETQY
TRBJ2-6	TRBV5-1	.	ASSFDSSGANVLT
TRBJ1-3	TRBV4-3	.	ASSPAGTGSSGNTIY
TRBJ1-5	TRBV2	.	ASTRRFNQPQH
TRBJ1-2	TRBV9	.	ASSHVGPGQGSTYYT
TRBJ2-1	TRBV15	few	ATSRDISNSNEQF
TRBJ2-1	TRBV11-2	few	ASSFQREPYNEQF
TRBJ2-3	TRBV5-1	few	ASGARAASTDTQY
TRBJ1-5	TRBV4-1	few	ASSQAGLGNQPQH
TRBJ1-1	TRBV15	.	ATSRDQGLGETEAF
TRBJ1-5	TRBV30	few	AWRGDSSNQPQH
TRBJ2-7	TRBV11-2	few	ASSLDLAGEQY
TRBJ2-2	TRBV19	.	ASRPGHANTGELF
TRBJ2-5	TRBV27	few	ASSLRQPYRETQY
TRBJ2-7	TRBV7-9	few	ASSLVGQGGNEQY
TRBJ1-6	TRBV19	.	ASSPGTGNSPLH
TRBJ2-1	TRBV5-5	.	ASSRTSGTYNEQF
TRBJ1-2	TRBV18	.	ASSPFVPGTPNGYT
TRBJ2-7	TRBV4-1	few	ASSRDYFSYEQY
TRBJ2-3	TRBV30	few	AWVTGTEHTDTQY
TRBJ2-2	TRBV7-3	few	ASSQGFPNTGELF
TRBJ1-2	TRBV5-1	.	ASSLGPGGTYGYT
TRBJ2-3	TRBV21-1	once	ASTSRGTGGTDTQY
TRBJ2-1	TRBV2	few	ASGPDRGNYNEQF
TRBJ2-1	TRBV5-1	.	ASTPSGSGNNEQF
TRBJ2-3	TRBV2	few	ASSGGLAGSSTDTQY
TRBJ2-1	TRBV30	.	AWSVHDRRPYNEQF
TRBJ1-1	TRBV11-2	few	ASSLVGGGEAF
TRBJ1-4	TRBV4-1	.	ASGLQGEKLF
TRBJ1-2	TRBV7-8	.	ASSFRRGLGYGYT
TRBJ1-2	TRBV4-3	few	ASSQMMAGVYT
TRBJ2-6	TRBV5-4	.	ASSSSRDRYGANVLT
TRBJ2-7	TRBV11-2	few	ASSLGLAGVYEQY